The 21 T cell receptor beta chains below were found in one sample sequenced in a study of T cells after yellow fever vaccination. TCRdb reprocessed the 5' RACE reads with MiXCR, giving one entry per CDR3 protein. The sample contains around 300,000 distinct CDR3 sequences, roughly 13% of which appear only once. The source was CD4+ T cells sorted from PBMCs, collected 45 days after the yellow fever booster vaccination. These receptors were taken from a young man who received the YFV17D yellow fever vaccine.

The J gene is TRBJ2-7, the V gene TRBV12-3 or TRBV12-4; TRBD1 matches at 9 bases. The trim removed 5 bases at V and 6 bases at J, leaving 5 bases unmatched. This CDR3 contains 13 residues. The CDR3: CASSPTGGTEQYF. CDR3 nucleotide sequence: TGTGCCAGCAGTCCGACAGGGGGGACCGAGCAGTACTTC.

This clonotype was counted a few times. The V call is TRBV29-1, the J call TRBJ2-1; no clear D gene. The CDR3 has 11 residues. The germline V and J ends were trimmed by 2 bases and 8 bases, with 7 bases remaining between them. Germline values: CDR1 SQVTM, CDR2 ANQGSEA. The CDR3 bases are TGCAGCGTTGAAAGGCAGCATGAGCAGTTCTTC. It is translated as CSVERQHEQFF.

The V call is TRBV20-1, the J call TRBJ2-1, with TRBD2 identical over 9 bases. The germline gives CDR1 DFQATT, CDR2 SNEGSKA (reference sequence). The CDR3 consists of 15 residues. Unmatched junction bases numbered 12, after V lost 4 bases and J lost 8 bases. The CDR3 DNA reads as TGCAGTGCTACCAGCCCCGCGGGAGGGCCCTATGAGCAGTTCTTC. Amino acids: CSATSPAGGPYEQFF.

This clonotype showed up many times. The J gene is TRBJ2-1, the V gene TRBV12-3 or TRBV12-4; D is uncertain. The CDR3 sequence is 13 residues long. The V end lost 8 bases, the J end lost 5 bases, and 13 bases lay between the germline ends. The CDR3 region has the DNA TGTGCCAGCTGCAGGCTAACGGACAATGAGCAGTTCTTC. Translated: CASCRLTDNEQFF.

The rearrangement uses TRBV7-2 and TRBJ2-7; TRBD2 matches at 7 bases. After removal of 5 bases from V and 7 bases from J, the junction contained 8 bases not matched to a gene. The CDR3 is 13 amino acids. CDR1 is SGHTA and CDR2 is FQGNSA in the germline V gene. The CDR3, as DNA: TGTGCCAGCAGCCCCGGACTAGTGGGGGAGCAGTACTTC. Translating it yields CASSPGLVGEQYF.

This clonotype was seen more than once but under ten times. The chain joins TRBV4-2 to TRBJ1-5; D gene uncertain. Germline lookup yields CDR1 LGHNA and CDR2 YNFKEQ. Trimming took 0 bases from V and 6 from J, leaving 3 bases between them. The CDR3 is 12 residues long. This chain's CDR3 is CASSQEGQPQHF. In DNA, the CDR3 is TGTGCCAGCAGCCAAGAAGGTCAGCCCCAGCATTTT.

A note on this clonotype: A much larger clone differs by one base, so this may be a read error. The CDR3 sequence is CNAPLAGGPQEQFF. The CDR3 bases are TGCAATGCTCCTTTAGCGGGAGGGCCACAGGAGCAGTTCTTC. V and J are TRBV20-1 and TRBJ2-1; 11 bases are shared with TRBD2. From germline, CDR1 is DFQATT and CDR2 SNEGSKA (reference sequence). This CDR3 spans 14 amino acids.

This clonotype was counted between two and nine times. The J gene is TRBJ2-1, the V gene TRBV20-1; the match to TRBD2 covers 7 bases. The CDR3 loop spans 15 amino acids. J was trimmed by 6 bases and V by 3 bases; bases with no gene match: 11. The V gene's germline CDR1 is DFQATT and CDR2 SNEGSKA (reference sequence). The CDR3 region is CSASPPRGNGNEQFF. The CDR3 DNA reads TGCAGTGCTAGCCCCCCGCGGGGGAACGGCAATGAGCAGTTCTTC.

This clonotype was counted only a few times. V usage is TRBV24-1 and J usage is TRBJ2-3; 13 bases line up with TRBD2. The CDR3 contains 15 residues. Trimming at V came to 6 bases and at J to 3 bases, leaving 2 bases not matched to a gene. CDR1 and CDR2 from the germline V gene are KGHDR and SFDVKD. CDR3 DNA sequence: TGTGCCACCAGTAAGACTAGCGGGAGGACAGATACGCAGTATTTT. This encodes CATSKTSGRTDTQYF.

This clonotype was counted a few times. The chain employs TRBV12-3 or TRBV12-4 and TRBJ2-5; D is perhaps TRBD2 (6 bases). The length of the CDR3 is 14 residues. The V end was cut by 7 bases, the J end by 7 bases, with 19 bases between. The CDR3 reads CASTPSAEGWTQYF. CDR3 in DNA: TGTGCCAGCACCCCATCGGCGGAGGGGTGGACCCAGTACTTC.

This chain joins TRBV4-2 and TRBJ2-2, with D uncertain. Germline CDR1 is LGHNA and CDR2 is YNFKEQ. The CDR3 runs 14 residues. Trimming cost V 0 bases and J 4 bases, with 6 bases left between them. The CDR3 protein is CASSQDLVTGELFF. CDR3 DNA sequence: TGTGCCAGCAGCCAAGATTTGGTCACCGGGGAGCTGTTTTTT.

The rearrangement links TRBV6-2 or TRBV6-3 to TRBJ2-7, with D maybe TRBD1 (6 bases). Per the germline V gene, CDR1 is MNHEY and CDR2 is SVGEGT. The CDR3 is made up of 14 amino acids. The ends were cut back, 7 bases at V and 5 bases at J, with 18 bases in the middle. CDR3 protein: CASKLQGSSDEQYF. The CDR3 coding sequence is TGTGCCAGCAAATTACAGGGTTCATCGGACGAGCAGTACTTC.

This clonotype was found a few times. The chain combines TRBV12-5 with TRBJ2-1; 7 bases are shared with TRBD1. Germline loops: CDR1 LGHNT, CDR2 FRNRAP. There are 14 residues in the CDR3. With 5 bases clipped from V and 4 bases from J, the junction kept 5 bases outside the gene matches. CDR3 bases: TGTGCTAGTGGTCGAGGGACAGATTACAATGAGCAGTTCTTC. Translated: CASGRGTDYNEQFF.

The table lists this clonotype with a few counts. The chain recombines TRBV5-1 with TRBJ2-1, with 11 positions matching TRBD2. Trimming cost V 0 bases and J 6 bases; bases outside gene matches: 11. Germline lookup yields CDR1 SGHRS and CDR2 YFSETQ. The CDR3 has 18 amino acids. The CDR3 nucleotides read TGCGCCAGCAGCTTGGCGGCCTTGACTAGCGGGAATGGCAATGAGCAGTTCTTC. The encoded protein is CASSLAALTSGNGNEQFF.

The table lists this clonotype with a few counts. The genes are TRBV20-1 and TRBJ2-1; 9 bases align to TRBD2. The CDR3 is 16 amino acids. CDR1 DFQATT and CDR2 SNEGSKA come from the germline V gene (reference sequence). With 0 bases clipped from V and 8 bases from J, the junction kept 11 bases outside the gene matches. CDR3 amino acids: CSARDLTSGALDEQFF. In DNA, the CDR3 is TGCAGTGCTAGAGACTTGACTAGCGGAGCCCTAGATGAGCAGTTCTTC.

This clonotype was seen a handful of times. The rearrangement uses TRBV6-5 and TRBJ2-3; D is unclear. The CDR3 length is 15 residues. V was shortened by 4 bases and J by 8 bases, with 19 bases between the two germline ends. Germline CDR1 reads MNHEY; CDR2 reads SVGAGI. CDR3 sequence reads: CASSSYLGERSTQYF. For the CDR3, the DNA is TGTGCCAGCAGTTCTTACTTAGGAGAGAGGTCTACGCAGTATTTT.

The V gene is TRBV12-3 or TRBV12-4, the J gene TRBJ2-1, with D hard to call. CDR3 length: 13 residues. The V and J ends lost 3 bases and 7 bases respectively, with 10 bases between them. The CDR3 protein is CASSLSPPNEQFF. CDR3 nucleotides: TGTGCCAGCAGTTTGTCCCCACCAAATGAGCAGTTCTTC.

The genes are TRBV6-1 and TRBJ2-7, with D tentatively TRBD2 (7 bases). Germline V gene lookup returns CDR1 MNHNS and CDR2 SASEGT. The CDR3 sequence is 16 residues long. V dropped 6 bases and J dropped 1 base, with 19 bases sitting between them. CDR3 loop: CASRSGGGFGSYEQYF. CDR3 DNA sequence: TGTGCCAGCAGGTCGGGGGGCGGCTTTGGTTCCTACGAGCAGTACTTC.

The V call is TRBV20-1, the J call TRBJ2-3, with D tentatively TRBD1 (5 bases). The CDR3 totals 15 residues. Germline loops: CDR1 DFQATT, CDR2 SNEGSKA (reference sequence). The germline V and J ends were trimmed by 0 bases and 0 bases, with 10 bases remaining between them. The CDR3 loop reads CSARDGADSTDTQYF. The CDR3 nucleotides read TGCAGTGCTAGAGATGGGGCGGATAGCACAGATACGCAGTATTTT.

The table lists this clonotype with a few counts. This chain links TRBV6-5 with TRBJ2-1; D might be TRBD1 (6 bases). Looked up from germline, CDR1 is MNHEY and CDR2 is SVGAGI. CDR3 length: 17 residues. V was cut by 7 bases and J by 0 bases, with 19 bases left in between. The chain's CDR3 is CASKGGTTYSSYNEQFF. In nucleotides, the CDR3 is TGTGCCAGCAAAGGTGGGACAACTTATAGCTCCTACAATGAGCAGTTCTTC.

This clonotype was observed at least ten times. The V call is TRBV29-1, the J call TRBJ2-3; D is perhaps TRBD1 (5 bases). V lost 6 bases and J lost 2, with 15 bases in between. The CDR3 totals 14 residues. CDR1 is SQVTM, CDR2 ANQGSEA, per germline. The CDR3: CSVAQTAITDTQYF. In DNA form, the CDR3 reads TGCAGCGTCGCACAGACAGCAATCACAGATACGCAGTATTTT.